A selection of T cell receptor beta chains follows, all from one sample in a study of blood T cell repertoires in COVID-19. Assay used: immunoSEQ multiplex PCR; TCRdb lists only in-frame clones, some missing. The data hold 220,000 or so clones, with 86% observed a single time. Sequences were obtained from peripheral blood. These receptors were collected from a woman between 45 and 60 years old with COVID-19, enrolled during active disease. The CDR3 runs from the conserved cysteine through the conserved F or W. The D gene is left open where the match is weak. For some rows the clone size is stated as once, few or many, or as a class when expanded; others skip it.

clone_size	v_call	j_call	d_call	cdr3_aa	cdr3_nt
.	TRBV5-1	TRBJ2-3	TRBD1	CASSLDRGLGDTQYF	TGCGCCAGCAGCTTGGACAGGGGGCTCGGAGATACGCAGTATTTT
once	TRBV11-2	TRBJ1-4	.	CASSSSRQVREKLFF	TGTGCCAGCAGCTCCTCCCGACAAGTACGTGAAAAACTGTTTTTT
.	TRBV21-1	TRBJ1-3	.	CASSKTRKGTNTIYF	TGTGCCAGCAGCAAAACTAGGAAGGGCACGAACACCATATATTTT
.	TRBV5-5	TRBJ1-5	.	CASSLAGQGYSNQPQHF	TGTGCCAGCAGCTTGGCCGGGCAGGGGTATAGCAATCAGCCCCAGCATTTT
.	TRBV6-1	TRBJ2-2	.	CASSEHVAGGILNTGELFF	TGTGCCAGCAGTGAACATGTCGCAGGGGGGATCTTGAACACCGGGGAGCTGTTTTTT
.	TRBV27	TRBJ1-1	TRBD1	CASSLSRGTEAFF	TGTGCCAGCAGTTTATCCAGGGGGACTGAAGCTTTCTTT
.	TRBV21-1	TRBJ2-7	.	CASQRGCEQYF	TGTGCCAGCCAGAGAGGGTGCGAGCAGTACTTC
.	TRBV6-4	TRBJ2-6	.	CASSDDRLAGANVLTF	TGTGCCAGCAGTGACGATAGACTCGCTGGGGCCAACGTCCTGACTTTC
.	TRBV6-5	TRBJ2-3	.	CASSLDRGGTDTQYF	TGTGCCAGCAGTCTAGACAGGGGAGGGACAGATACGCAGTATTTT
.	TRBV2	TRBJ2-5	.	CASSGGSGTQYF	TGTGCCAGCAGTGGAGGGTCTGGGACCCAGTACTTC
.	TRBV27	TRBJ1-6	.	CASTWRVSYNSPLHF	TGTGCCAGCACGTGGAGGGTCTCCTATAATTCACCCCTCCACTTT
.	TRBV28	TRBJ2-5	.	CASSLGPSEQETQYF	TGTGCCAGCAGTTTGGGGCCTAGCGAGCAGGAGACCCAGTACTTC
.	TRBV4-1	TRBJ1-6	TRBD1	CASSRLQGANDNSPLHF	TGCGCCAGCAGCCGCCTACAGGGGGCGAACGATAATTCACCCCTCCACTTT
.	TRBV5-1	TRBJ2-5	.	CASTGTLGETQYF	TGCGCCAGCACCGGTACATTGGGCGAGACCCAGTACTTC
.	TRBV6-5	TRBJ1-5	.	CASSLTAYQPQHF	TGTGCCAGCAGTTTGACAGCCTATCAGCCCCAGCATTTT
.	TRBV4-1	TRBJ2-5	TRBD1	CARGTGTFQETQYF	TGCGCCAGGGGGACAGGGACGTTCCAAGAGACCCAGTACTTC
.	TRBV3-1/TRBV3-2	TRBJ2-7	.	CASSPLLSTSYYEQYF	TGTGCCAGCAGCCCGCTTCTTAGCACGAGTTACTACGAGCAGTACTTC
.	TRBV19	TRBJ1-1	.	CASSNQRNTEAFF	TGTGCCAGTAGTAACCAGCGGAACACTGAAGCTTTCTTT
.	TRBV19	TRBJ1-1	.	CASSMGGTEAFF	TGTGCCAGTAGTATGGGGGGCACTGAAGCTTTCTTT
.	TRBV27	TRBJ2-5	TRBD1	CASSSRQGGETQYF	TGTGCCAGCAGTTCCCGACAGGGCGGGGAGACCCAGTACTTC
.	TRBV6-2/TRBV6-3	TRBJ2-1	.	CASSPRSWRHVTSYNEQFF	TGTGCCAGCAGCCCTCGGAGTTGGCGCCATGTGACCTCATACAATGAGCAGTTCTTC
.	TRBV19	TRBJ1-6	.	CASRTINSPLHF	TGTGCCAGTAGGACAATTAATTCACCCCTCCACTTT
.	TRBV3-1/TRBV3-2	TRBJ2-1	.	CASSQAGSRNEQFF	TGTGCCAGCAGCCAAGCGGGTTCGAGGAATGAGCAGTTCTTC
once	TRBV5-4	TRBJ1-1	TRBD1	CASSSGDRSEAFF	TGTGCCAGCAGCTCTGGGGACAGATCTGAAGCTTTCTTT
few	TRBV19	TRBJ1-6	.	CASSMEPQMGGLHF	TGTGCCAGTAGTATGGAACCCCAGATGGGAGGCCTCCACTTT
.	TRBV30	TRBJ1-4	TRBD1	CACSGGNEKLFF	TGTGCCTGCTCAGGGGGCAATGAAAAACTGTTTTTT
once	TRBV4-3	TRBJ2-1	TRBD1	CASSQGQGYNEQFF	TGCGCCAGCAGCCAAGGACAGGGTTACAATGAGCAGTTCTTC
.	TRBV7-9	TRBJ2-3	TRBD1	CASSLPGQGPDTQYF	TGTGCCAGCAGCTTACCGGGACAGGGCCCAGATACGCAGTATTTT
.	TRBV7-2	TRBJ1-1	.	CASSFAGGNTEAFF	TGTGCCAGCAGCTTCGCCGGGGGGAACACTGAAGCTTTCTTT
.	TRBV28	TRBJ2-5	TRBD2	CASSFAGGGQETQYF	TGTGCCAGCAGTTTTGCGGGGGGGGGTCAAGAGACCCAGTACTTC
.	TRBV6-2/TRBV6-3	TRBJ1-5	.	CASSYLANQPQHF	TGTGCCAGCAGTTACCTAGCGAATCAGCCCCAGCATTTT
.	TRBV11-2	TRBJ1-2	.	CASSSKTNGYTF	TGTGCCAGCAGCTCAAAGACTAATGGCTACACCTTC
few	TRBV7-2	TRBJ1-2	.	CASSLGAPGYTF	TGTGCCAGCAGCTTAGGGGCGCCCGGCTACACCTTC
.	TRBV7-2	TRBJ2-5	.	CASSLSHRAETQYF	TGTGCCAGCAGCTTATCGCACAGGGCCGAGACCCAGTACTTC
many	TRBV7-8	TRBJ2-1	TRBD2	CASSLVPRGGLNEQFF	TGTGCCAGCAGCTTAGTGCCGCGGGGGGGCCTCAATGAGCAGTTCTTC
few	TRBV4-2	TRBJ1-6	.	CASSPRTAGQGSPLHF	TGTGCCAGCAGCCCCCGCACGGCAGGGCAGGGTTCACCCCTCCACTTT
.	TRBV24-1	TRBJ1-2	.	CATSNEGANYGYTF	TGTGCCACCAGTAATGAGGGAGCTAACTATGGCTACACCTTC
.	TRBV5-1	TRBJ2-6	.	CASSLGLPSGANVLTF	TGCGCCAGCAGCTTGGGACTCCCCTCTGGGGCCAACGTCCTGACTTTC
.	TRBV5-4	TRBJ2-3	TRBD2	CASSSRTSGGRDTQYF	TGTGCCAGCAGCTCCCGGACTAGCGGGGGAAGGGATACGCAGTATTTT
.	TRBV19	TRBJ1-5	.	CASSMRQNNQPQHF	TGTGCCAGTAGTATGCGGCAGAACAATCAGCCCCAGCATTTT
.	TRBV11-2	TRBJ1-1	.	CASSSAPTGDTEAFF	TGTGCCAGCAGCTCGGCACCCACCGGGGACACTGAAGCTTTCTTT
.	TRBV5-6	TRBJ1-4	.	CASSPRGNGEMDEKLFF	TGTGCCAGCAGCCCGCGGGGGAACGGGGAAATGGATGAAAAACTGTTTTTT
.	TRBV2	TRBJ1-2	TRBD1	CASSPDRGQSRGYGYTF	TGTGCCAGCTCCCCCGACAGGGGACAAAGCCGGGGCTATGGCTACACCTTC
.	TRBV2	TRBJ1-6	.	CASSGVSGGANSPLHF	TGTGCCAGCAGTGGGGTCAGTGGTGGGGCGAATTCACCCCTCCACTTT
few	TRBV12-3/TRBV12-4	TRBJ1-5	.	CASSPLSNQPQHF	TGTGCCAGCAGTCCTCTTAGCAATCAGCCCCAGCATTTT
.	TRBV7-2	TRBJ2-7	TRBD1	CASSRDRYSYEQYF	TGTGCCAGCAGCCGGGACAGATACTCCTACGAGCAGTACTTC
.	TRBV27	TRBJ2-7	.	CASSLSAGPYEQYF	TGTGCCAGCAGTTTATCGGCAGGGCCCTACGAGCAGTACTTC
.	TRBV18	TRBJ1-4	.	CASSPNWQGEKLFF	TGTGCCAGCTCACCTAACTGGCAGGGTGAAAAACTGTTTTTT
.	TRBV6-1	TRBJ2-7	TRBD1	CASSPGQGGNEQYF	TGTGCCAGCAGTCCCGGACAGGGAGGAAACGAGCAGTACTTC
.	TRBV6-1	TRBJ2-2	.	CASSEGVQIPYTGELFF	TGTGCCAGCAGTGAAGGTGTGCAGATCCCATACACCGGGGAGCTGTTTTTT
once	TRBV19	TRBJ1-1	.	CATQVSRVGPEAFF	TGTGCCACCCAAGTATCCAGGGTCGGGCCCGAAGCTTTCTTT
.	TRBV5-1	TRBJ1-1	.	CASSLDSQNTEAFF	TGCGCCAGCAGTCTGGACAGCCAGAACACTGAAGCTTTCTTT